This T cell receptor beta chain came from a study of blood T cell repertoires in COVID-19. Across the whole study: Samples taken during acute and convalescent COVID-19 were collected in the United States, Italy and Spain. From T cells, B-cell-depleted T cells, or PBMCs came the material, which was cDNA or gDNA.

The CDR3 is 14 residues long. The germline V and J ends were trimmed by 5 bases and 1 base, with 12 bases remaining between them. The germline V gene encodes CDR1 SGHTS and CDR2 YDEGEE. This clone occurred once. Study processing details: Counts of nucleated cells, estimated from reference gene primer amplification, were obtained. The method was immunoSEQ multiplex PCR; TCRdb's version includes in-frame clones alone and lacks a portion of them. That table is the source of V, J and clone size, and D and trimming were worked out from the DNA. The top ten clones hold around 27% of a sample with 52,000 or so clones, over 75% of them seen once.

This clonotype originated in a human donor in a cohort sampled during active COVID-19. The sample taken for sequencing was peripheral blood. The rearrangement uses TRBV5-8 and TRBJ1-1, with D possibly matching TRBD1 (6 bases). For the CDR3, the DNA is TGTGCCAGCAGGACAGGAGCTCGGAACACTGAAGCTTTCTTT. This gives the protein CASRTGARNTEAFF. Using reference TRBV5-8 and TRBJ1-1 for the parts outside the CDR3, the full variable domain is EAGVTQSPTHLIKTRGQQATLRCSPISGHTSVYWYQQALGLGLQFLLWYDEGEERNRGNFPPRFSGRQFPNYSSELNVNALELEDSALYLCASRTGARNTEAFFGQGTRLTVV.